This T cell receptor (beta chain) was retrieved from a study of cytomegalovirus exposure and HLA in healthy donors. Background on the study: Earlier work reported roughly 120 million unique TCR beta sequences from 150 million to 200 million T cells. Findings of the study overall: As confirmed in vitro, a few CMV-associated chains were specific for CMV antigens.

The CDR3 covers 20 residues. Trimming at V came to 2 bases and at J to 2 bases, leaving 18 bases not matched to a gene. Concerning this clone itself: Antigen specificity is unknown.

The study ran its PCR with 60 Vbeta and 13 Jbeta primers. This table comes from immunoSEQ multiplex PCR, and its TCRdb copy is limited to in-frame clones, with some not included. The sample's table shows 40,000 to 65,000 clones. The rearrangement links TRBV6-7 to TRBJ2-3; TRBD2 matches at 8 bases. TRBV6-7 is marked as an open reading frame, function uncertain. The sequenced sample was PBMCs. The source of this sequence is a man aged 35 to 55 in good health and CMV-seropositive. CDR3 amino acids: CASSYTHPPLSGDLTDTQYF. For the CDR3, the DNA is TGTGCCAGCAGTTACACACATCCCCCCCTTAGCGGGGACCTCACAGATACGCAGTATTTT.